These T cell receptor beta chains were read from a single sample in a study of shared clonotypes between healthy human individuals. Measured with immunoSEQ multiplex PCR; TCRdb has only the in-frame clones, and not every one. There are some 2.1 million clones in the sample; over 85% occur only once, and more than 0.95% lies in the top ten. Sample: naive CD8+ T cells sorted from blood. These receptors originate from a man between 18 and 35 years old in good health. Both conserved end residues are part of each CDR3. Fields, in order: J gene, V gene, CDR3 protein.

TRBJ2-7	TRBV7-2	CASSLARRGPPGEQYF
TRBJ2-3	TRBV7-2	CASSSVGESGGGKDTQYF
TRBJ2-1	TRBV7-9	CASSFSGGENNEQFF
TRBJ2-7	TRBV6-6	CASSSGTSRDEQYF
TRBJ1-5	TRBV6-1	CASSEVTGVNQPQHF
TRBJ2-1	TRBV6-1	CASSGRTGVVNEQFF
TRBJ2-5	TRBV28	CASSFGGTVYQETQYF
TRBJ1-1	TRBV7-8	CASSLVQGNTEAFF
TRBJ2-7	TRBV6-1	CASSRTGAYEQYF
TRBJ2-7	TRBV6-1	CASSDAGFLRQQYF